The clone carrying this TCR beta chain came up many times. Its antigen remains unidentified. This record belongs to a study of T-cell reconstitution after alpha-beta-depleted transplantation in children. A TCRbeta library incorporating unique molecular identifiers was prepared. TCRdb redid the calling of the PCR reads with MiXCR, one entry per CDR3 protein. Of hundreds of thousands of distinct CDR3 sequences in the sample, 11% were seen once. Points from the study as a whole: There were some patients whose high TCRbeta diversity at day 60 came from surviving recipient T cells and thymic progenitors.

The ends were cut back, 3 bases at V and 4 bases at J, with 17 bases in the middle. CDR1 is SGHDT and CDR2 is YYEEEE in the germline V gene. The CDR3 length is 15 residues. The specimen was peripheral blood, collected 180 days after TCRalphabeta/CD19-depleted stem cell transplant. V gene TRBV5-6 combines with J gene TRBJ2-7; tentatively, D is TRBD1 or TRBD2 (5 bases each). The sequence was obtained from a male patient between 2 and 15 years old who had a stem cell transplant for chronic granulomatous disease, so the T cells may come from the graft donor. The CDR3 DNA sequence: TGTGCCAGCAGCTCGGAACCGGGACCTATATACGAGCAGTACTTC. Its protein is CASSSEPGPIYEQYF.